Each of the 20 T cell receptor beta chains below was sequenced from the same sample in a study of control samples from healthy donors and cancer patients. Libraries were prepared by immunoSEQ multiplex PCR; TCRdb keeps only in-frame clonotypes and omits some of them. Of approximately 230,000 clones listed, roughly four fifths are singletons. The sequencing input was PBMCs. The receptors were gathered from a woman in her sixties with lung cancer.

This sequence joins TRBV6-5 and TRBJ2-7, with 11 bases aligning to TRBD1. Unmatched junction bases numbered 6, after V lost 6 bases and J lost 2 bases. The CDR3 is made up of 15 amino acids. Germline assignment: CDR1 MNHEY and CDR2 SVGAGI. DNA for the CDR3: TGTGCCAGCAGAACCGGACAGGGGGCTACCTACGAGCAGTACTTC. Amino acid sequence: CASRTGQGATYEQYF.

The table lists this clone with a few counts. V usage is TRBV6-5 and J usage is TRBJ2-7, with 7 bases that match TRBD2. The CDR3 runs to 12 residues. V was pared by 5 bases and J by 5 bases, with 3 bases of the junction left unmatched. Germline CDR1 MNHEY, CDR2 SVGAGI. The CDR3 nucleotides are TGTGCCAGCAGTCGACTAGCAAACGAGCAGTACTTC. Translated, it gives CASSRLANEQYF.

The sample holds a few counts of this clone. The chain carries TRBV6-6 and TRBJ1-3; no clear D gene. The V gene lost 6 bases and the J gene lost 0 bases, with 9 bases spanning the gap. CDR3 size: 14 residues. Germline V gene sequence: CDR1 MNHNY, CDR2 SVGAGI (reference sequence). This CDR3 is CASSPWGSGNTIYF. DNA for the CDR3: TGTGCCAGCAGCCCGTGGGGCTCTGGAAACACCATATATTTT.

This chain uses TRBV4-2 with TRBJ2-2; D might be TRBD1 (5 bases). Germline-derived CDR1 and CDR2 are LGHNA and YNFKEQ. The germline V and J ends were trimmed by 4 bases and 6 bases, with 18 bases remaining between them. The length of the CDR3 is 16 residues. As DNA, the CDR3 is TGTGCCAGCAGCCTCCGACAGTTTGGAGCTCCCGGGGAGCTGTTTTTT. This gives the protein CASSLRQFGAPGELFF.

The chain couples TRBV29-1 to TRBJ2-1; 13 bases are shared with TRBD2. The junction had 8 bases not matched to a gene; V was cut back by 5 bases and J by 1 base. CDR3 length equals 17 residues. Germline V gene lookup returns CDR1 SQVTM and CDR2 ANQGSEA. The CDR3 sequence is CSVLGLAGEKSYNEQFF. Written as DNA, the CDR3 is TGCAGCGTTCTCGGACTAGCGGGAGAGAAATCCTACAATGAGCAGTTCTTC.

V gene TRBV9 combines with J gene TRBJ2-1; possible D gene TRBD1, 8 bases. Germline V gene data show CDR1 as SGDLS and CDR2 as YYNGEE. The CDR3 has 15 residues. V lost 3 bases, J lost 6 bases, and 16 bases lay in between. CDR3 in amino acids: CASSATTGEGNEQFF. The CDR3 DNA follows: TGTGCCAGCAGCGCGACGACAGGGGAGGGCAATGAGCAGTTCTTC.

This chain uses TRBV7-3 with TRBJ2-5, with D possibly TRBD1 on 5 matching bases. Trimming removed 5 bases from V and 5 bases from J, with 12 bases in between. The germline V gene encodes CDR1 SGHTA and CDR2 FQGTGA. The CDR3 totals 13 residues. The CDR3 nucleotides read TGTGCCAGCAGCACTACAGGTCGGGAGACCCAGTACTTC. Translation gives CASSTTGRETQYF.

The chain employs TRBV2 and TRBJ2-6; tentatively, D is TRBD1 (5 bases). The V and J ends lost 4 bases and 4 bases respectively, with 11 bases between them. Germline-derived CDR1 and CDR2 are SNHLY and FYNNEI. CDR3 length equals 15 residues. The DNA for the CDR3 is TGTGCCAGCAGTGTTTTAGGGGCCGGGGCCAACGTCCTGACTTTC. Translated: CASSVLGAGANVLTF.

The chain combines TRBV25-1 with TRBJ2-5; D may be TRBD1 or TRBD2 (5 bases each). This CDR3 has 15 amino acids. V was pared by 2 bases and J by 1 base, with 11 bases between. Germline V gives CDR1 MGHDK, CDR2 SYGVNS. CDR3: CASSERWGTQETQYF. DNA for the CDR3: TGTGCCAGCAGTGAAAGATGGGGGACCCAAGAGACCCAGTACTTC. Filled out from reference TRBV25-1 and TRBJ2-5, the complete variable domain reads EADIYQTPRYLVIGTGKKITLECSQTMGHDKMYWYQQDPGMELHLIHYSYGVNSTEKGDLSSESTVSRIRTEHFPLTLESARPSHTSQYLCASSERWGTQETQYFGPGTRLLVL.

The chain uses TRBV9 and TRBJ2-3; D uncertain. Germline V gives CDR1 SGDLS, CDR2 YYNGEE. This CDR3 is built from 16 residues. The V end was cut by 0 bases, the J end by 2 bases, with 13 bases between. The CDR3 DNA reads as TGTGCCAGCAGCGTAGCGGGCTTTGCCCCCACAGATACGCAGTATTTT. It is translated as CASSVAGFAPTDTQYF.

The sample holds one count of this clone. The chain combines TRBV5-6 with TRBJ2-5, with D perhaps matching TRBD1 (5 bases). This CDR3 region has 13 residues. Trimming removed 4 bases at V and 2 bases at J, with 9 bases between. From germline, CDR1 is SGHDT and CDR2 YYEEEE. CDR3 in DNA: TGTGCCAGCAGCCCGACAGTTCAAGAGACCCAGTACTTC. Translating it yields CASSPTVQETQYF.

This clone was seen just once. V gene TRBV9 combines with J gene TRBJ2-6, with D perhaps matching TRBD2 (6 bases). Germline V gene lookup returns CDR1 SGDLS and CDR2 YYNGEE. Trimming stripped 0 bases from V and 2 bases from J, with 6 bases between. This CDR3 comprises 15 residues. Written as DNA, the CDR3 is TGTGCCAGCAGCGTAGGCGGGACTGGGGCCAACGTCCTGACTTTC. The encoded protein is CASSVGGTGANVLTF.

V and J are TRBV12-1 and TRBJ1-1. TRBV12-1 is designated a pseudogene. The CDR3 is made up of 15 amino acids. The DNA for the CDR3 is TGTGCCAGCAGCGTCAATGTGGACGGAGGAACTGAAGCTTTCTTT. The encoded protein is CASSVNVDGGTEAFF.

This clone appeared a single time. CDR3 DNA: TGTGCCAGTAGTGCGCCAGACAGGGAAGGTAGCTACACCTTC. The encoded protein is CASSAPDREGSYTF. This chain uses TRBV19 with TRBJ1-2; 7 bases fit TRBD1. This CDR3 is 14 amino acids long. The germline V gene has CDR1 LNHDA and CDR2 SQIVND (reference sequence). Losses at the gene ends were 5 bases for V and 9 bases for J; bases not matched to a gene: 12.

This clone was detected only once. The J gene is TRBJ1-1, the V gene TRBV6-5; D might be TRBD1 (5 bases). Germline V lookup: CDR1 MNHEY, CDR2 SVGAGI. Trimming took off 4 bases at V and 2 bases at J, with 8 bases between the two ends. The CDR3 length is 13 residues. The CDR3 coding sequence is TGTGCCAGCAGTTTCCAGGGAAACACTGAAGCTTTCTTT. It yields the protein CASSFQGNTEAFF.

The J gene is TRBJ2-7, the V gene TRBV15; 8 bases are shared with TRBD2. In germline, CDR1 is LNHNV, CDR2 YYDKDF (reference sequence). This CDR3 is 13 amino acids long. V shed 8 bases and J 3 bases; nucleotides not matched to a gene: 6. CDR3 sequence: CATGTGGGYEQYF. For the CDR3, the DNA is TGTGCCACCGGGACGGGAGGGGGCTACGAGCAGTACTTC.

V is TRBV7-9 and J is TRBJ2-1; the match to TRBD2 covers 9 bases. V shed 5 bases, J shed 5 bases, and the junction held 10 bases outside the gene matches. Germline V gene data show CDR1 as SEHNR and CDR2 as FQNEAQ (reference sequence). This CDR3 spans 16 amino acids. CDR3 sequence: CASSPGGLAGNNEQFF. The CDR3 DNA sequence: TGTGCCAGCAGCCCAGGTGGTCTAGCGGGGAACAATGAGCAGTTCTTC.

The chain links TRBV5-6 to TRBJ2-2; maybe TRBD1 (5 bases). Per the germline V gene, CDR1 is SGHDT and CDR2 is YYEEEE. The CDR3 consists of 15 residues. Trimming shortened V by 0 bases and J by 2 bases, and 8 bases separated the two germline ends. The CDR3 loop reads CASSLVTGNTGELFF. The CDR3 DNA sequence: TGTGCCAGCAGCTTGGTTACAGGTAACACCGGGGAGCTGTTTTTT.

The chain combines TRBV3-1 (or the pseudogene TRBV3-2) with TRBJ2-1; 13 bases map to TRBD2. V dropped 4 bases and J dropped 8; count of bases not matched to a gene: 5. CDR1 is LGHDT, CDR2 YNNKEL, per germline (reference sequence). The CDR3 spans 15 residues. The CDR3 here is CASSRTSGSYHEQFF. The CDR3 nucleotides are TGTGCCAGCAGCCGGACTAGCGGGAGTTACCATGAGCAGTTCTTC.

The V gene is TRBV30, the J gene TRBJ1-1; D is ambiguous. Deletions cut 2 bases from V and 1 base from J, with 8 bases between. Looked up from germline, CDR1 is GTSNPN and CDR2 is SVGIG (reference sequence). The CDR3 runs to 13 residues. The CDR3 spells CAWSRNTNTEAFF. CDR3 nucleotides: TGTGCCTGGAGTAGGAACACGAACACTGAAGCTTTCTTT.